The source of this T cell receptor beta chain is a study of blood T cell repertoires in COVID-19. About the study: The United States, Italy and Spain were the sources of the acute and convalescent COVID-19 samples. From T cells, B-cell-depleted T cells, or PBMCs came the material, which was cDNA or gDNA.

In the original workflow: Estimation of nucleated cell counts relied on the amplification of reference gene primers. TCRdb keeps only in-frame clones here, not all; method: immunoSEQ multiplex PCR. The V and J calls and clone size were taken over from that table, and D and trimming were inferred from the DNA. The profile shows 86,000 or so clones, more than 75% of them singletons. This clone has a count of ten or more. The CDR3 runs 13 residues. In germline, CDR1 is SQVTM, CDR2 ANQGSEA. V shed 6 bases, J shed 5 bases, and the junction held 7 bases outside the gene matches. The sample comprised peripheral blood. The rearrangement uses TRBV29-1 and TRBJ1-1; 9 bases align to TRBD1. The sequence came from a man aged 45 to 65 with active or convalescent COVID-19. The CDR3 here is CSVGQGTVTEAFF. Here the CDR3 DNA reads TGCAGCGTAGGACAGGGGACAGTAACTGAAGCTTTCTTT.